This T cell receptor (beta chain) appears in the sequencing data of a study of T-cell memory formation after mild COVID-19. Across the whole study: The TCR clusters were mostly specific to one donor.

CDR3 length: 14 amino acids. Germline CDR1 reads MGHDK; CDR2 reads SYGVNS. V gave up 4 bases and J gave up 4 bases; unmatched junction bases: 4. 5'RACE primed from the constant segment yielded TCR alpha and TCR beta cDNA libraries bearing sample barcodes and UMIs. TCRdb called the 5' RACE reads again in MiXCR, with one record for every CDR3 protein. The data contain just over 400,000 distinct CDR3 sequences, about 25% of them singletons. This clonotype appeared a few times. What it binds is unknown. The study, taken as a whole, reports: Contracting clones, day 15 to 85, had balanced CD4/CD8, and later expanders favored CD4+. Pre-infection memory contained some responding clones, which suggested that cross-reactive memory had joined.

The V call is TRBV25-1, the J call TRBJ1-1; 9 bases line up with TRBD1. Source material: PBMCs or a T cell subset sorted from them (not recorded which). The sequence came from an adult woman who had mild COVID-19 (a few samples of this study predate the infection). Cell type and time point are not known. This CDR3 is CASSGDRVSTEAFF. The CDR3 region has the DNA TGTGCCAGCAGTGGGGACAGGGTGTCCACTGAAGCTTTCTTT.